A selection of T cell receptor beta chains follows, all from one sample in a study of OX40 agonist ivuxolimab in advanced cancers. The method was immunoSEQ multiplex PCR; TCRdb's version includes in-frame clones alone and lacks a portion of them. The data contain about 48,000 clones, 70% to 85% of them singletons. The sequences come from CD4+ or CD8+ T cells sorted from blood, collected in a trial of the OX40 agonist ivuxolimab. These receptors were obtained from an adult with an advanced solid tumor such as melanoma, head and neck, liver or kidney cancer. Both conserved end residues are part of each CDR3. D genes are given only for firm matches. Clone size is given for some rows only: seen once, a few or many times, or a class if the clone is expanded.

CDR3 protein: CASSPLWGEDTEAFF
CDR3 DNA: TGTGCCAGCTCACCGCTCTGGGGGGAGGACACTGAAGCTTTCTTT
clone size: once
V gene: TRBV18
D gene: -
J gene: TRBJ1-1

CDR3 protein: CASSLEGTGEQYF
CDR3 DNA: TGTGCCAGCAGCTTGGAGGGAACGGGGGAGCAGTACTTC
clone size: -
V gene: TRBV5-4
D gene: -
J gene: TRBJ2-7

CDR3 protein: CASSLEGATFQGEQYF
CDR3 DNA: TGCGCCAGCAGCTTGGAGGGGGCGACTTTCCAAGGCGAGCAGTACTTC
clone size: few
V gene: TRBV5-1
D gene: TRBD1
J gene: TRBJ2-7

CDR3 protein: CASSGGGYSNQPQHF
CDR3 DNA: TGTGCCAGCAGTGGAGGTGGGTATAGCAATCAGCCCCAGCATTTT
clone size: -
V gene: TRBV6-1
D gene: -
J gene: TRBJ1-5

CDR3 protein: CASSVVGTSGRFSYNEQFF
CDR3 DNA: TGTGCCAGCAGCGTAGTTGGGACTAGCGGGAGGTTCTCCTACAATGAGCAGTTCTTC
clone size: -
V gene: TRBV9
D gene: TRBD2
J gene: TRBJ2-1

CDR3 protein: CASTRRGQVPGELFF
CDR3 DNA: TGTGCCAGCACGCGACGCGGTCAGGTTCCCGGGGAGCTGTTTTTT
clone size: -
V gene: TRBV11-1
D gene: -
J gene: TRBJ2-2

CDR3 protein: CASSPSVPYTVEAFF
CDR3 DNA: TGTGCCAGCTCACCATCAGTGCCTTATACGGTAGAAGCTTTCTTT
clone size: -
V gene: TRBV18
D gene: -
J gene: TRBJ1-1

CDR3 protein: CASSPSRYTQYF
CDR3 DNA: TGTGCCAGCAGCCCCTCACGCTACACGCAGTATTTT
clone size: -
V gene: TRBV5-6
D gene: -
J gene: TRBJ2-3

CDR3 protein: CASSYSTPDLVWEQYF
CDR3 DNA: TGTGCCAGCAGTTACAGTACTCCGGATCTCGTATGGGAGCAGTACTTC
clone size: -
V gene: TRBV6-5
D gene: -
J gene: TRBJ2-7

CDR3 protein: CASSTGTAKQRNEQFF
CDR3 DNA: TGCGCCAGCAGCACCGGGACAGCTAAGCAAAGGAATGAGCAGTTCTTC
clone size: -
V gene: TRBV5-1
D gene: TRBD1
J gene: TRBJ2-1

CDR3 protein: CASTGTANTEAFF
CDR3 DNA: TGCGCCAGCACGGGGACGGCGAACACTGAAGCTTTCTTT
clone size: -
V gene: TRBV10-2
D gene: -
J gene: TRBJ1-1

CDR3 protein: CAIRATQAGELFF
CDR3 DNA: TGTGCCATCAGGGCTACTCAGGCCGGGGAGCTGTTTTTT
clone size: -
V gene: TRBV10-3
D gene: -
J gene: TRBJ2-2

CDR3 protein: CASTQPYSGANVLTF
CDR3 DNA: TGCGCCAGCACCCAGCCCTACTCTGGGGCCAACGTCCTGACTTTC
clone size: -
V gene: TRBV4-1
D gene: -
J gene: TRBJ2-6

CDR3 protein: CAWSRGRISSYEQYF
CDR3 DNA: TGTGCCTGGAGTAGGGGCCGCATTAGCTCCTACGAGCAGTACTTC
clone size: -
V gene: TRBV30
D gene: -
J gene: TRBJ2-7

CDR3 protein: CSAWAVETQYF
CDR3 DNA: TGCAGTGCTTGGGCGGTGGAGACCCAGTACTTC
clone size: -
V gene: TRBV20-1
D gene: -
J gene: TRBJ2-5

CDR3 protein: CASSPGGGQSYEQYF
CDR3 DNA: TGTGCCAGCAGCCCGGGCGGGGGACAGTCCTACGAGCAGTACTTC
clone size: once
V gene: TRBV5-4
D gene: -
J gene: TRBJ2-7

CDR3 protein: CSVNTPGDTEAFF
CDR3 DNA: TGCAGCGTTAATACTCCAGGGGATACTGAAGCTTTCTTT
clone size: -
V gene: TRBV29-1
D gene: -
J gene: TRBJ1-1

CDR3 protein: CASSLGLAVSNYGYTF
CDR3 DNA: TGTGCCAGCAGTTTAGGATTGGCAGTCTCCAACTATGGCTACACCTTC
clone size: -
V gene: TRBV28
D gene: -
J gene: TRBJ1-2

CDR3 protein: CACTRGDHNEQFF
CDR3 DNA: TGTGCCTGCACCCGGGGGGACCACAATGAGCAGTTCTTC
clone size: once
V gene: TRBV30
D gene: TRBD2
J gene: TRBJ2-1

CDR3 protein: CASSLGRGPTGELFF
CDR3 DNA: TGTGCCAGCAGCTTGGGGCGGGGGCCCACCGGGGAGCTGTTTTTT
clone size: few
V gene: TRBV7-9
D gene: -
J gene: TRBJ2-2

CDR3 protein: CASSYRGMGTEAFF
CDR3 DNA: TGTGCCAGCAGTTACAGGGGTATGGGCACTGAAGCTTTCTTT
clone size: -
V gene: TRBV6-5
D gene: -
J gene: TRBJ1-1

CDR3 protein: CAWSSAGPGEQYF
CDR3 DNA: TGTGCCTGGAGTTCCGCGGGGCCTGGAGAGCAGTACTTC
clone size: -
V gene: TRBV30
D gene: -
J gene: TRBJ2-7

CDR3 protein: CASSRERDNEQFF
CDR3 DNA: TGTGCCAGCTCCCGAGAAAGGGACAATGAGCAGTTCTTC
clone size: -
V gene: TRBV18
D gene: -
J gene: TRBJ2-1

CDR3 protein: CASSPGSNTEAFF
CDR3 DNA: TGCGCCAGCAGCCCCGGGTCGAACACTGAAGCTTTCTTT
clone size: -
V gene: TRBV5-1
D gene: -
J gene: TRBJ1-1

CDR3 protein: CACDSSGRASDTQYF
CDR3 DNA: TGTGCCTGCGATAGTAGCGGGAGGGCATCAGATACGCAGTATTTT
clone size: -
V gene: TRBV30
D gene: TRBD2
J gene: TRBJ2-3

CDR3 protein: CASSPSDTTQPQHF
CDR3 DNA: TGTGCCAGCTCACCTTCGGACACCACTCAGCCCCAGCATTTT
clone size: -
V gene: TRBV18
D gene: -
J gene: TRBJ1-5

CDR3 protein: CASTGGLIQETQYF
CDR3 DNA: TGTGCCAGCACCGGAGGACTGATCCAAGAGACCCAGTACTTC
clone size: -
V gene: TRBV5-4
D gene: -
J gene: TRBJ2-5

CDR3 protein: CASSQDPSMETQYF
CDR3 DNA: TGCGCCAGCAGCCAAGACCCGTCGATGGAGACCCAGTACTTC
clone size: -
V gene: TRBV4-3
D gene: -
J gene: TRBJ2-5

CDR3 protein: CSARPGAGSPLHF
CDR3 DNA: TGCAGCGCCCGGCCCGGGGCGGGTTCACCCCTCCACTTT
clone size: -
V gene: TRBV29-1
D gene: -
J gene: TRBJ1-6

CDR3 protein: CASSLARVQGTSRNEQFF
CDR3 DNA: TGTGCCAGCAGCCTAGCTCGGGTACAGGGGACCTCAAGGAATGAGCAGTTCTTC
clone size: -
V gene: TRBV7-8
D gene: TRBD1
J gene: TRBJ2-1

CDR3 protein: CASSFLSLRLAKNIQYF
CDR3 DNA: TGTGCCAGCAGTTTCCTGTCCCTCCGTCTAGCCAAAAACATTCAGTACTTC
clone size: few
V gene: TRBV28
D gene: -
J gene: TRBJ2-4

CDR3 protein: CASSPGGFPDGYTF
CDR3 DNA: TGTGCCAGCAGCCCAGGGGGCTTCCCCGATGGCTACACCTTC
clone size: -
V gene: TRBV28
D gene: TRBD1
J gene: TRBJ1-2

CDR3 protein: CASSSSRLAGDQYF
CDR3 DNA: TGTGCCAGCAGCTCCAGTCGGCTAGCGGGGGACCAGTACTTC
clone size: -
V gene: TRBV7-2
D gene: TRBD2
J gene: TRBJ2-5

CDR3 protein: CAWSVGWGRALANVLTF
CDR3 DNA: TGTGCCTGGAGTGTTGGCTGGGGCCGCGCTCTGGCCAACGTCCTGACTTTC
clone size: -
V gene: TRBV30
D gene: -
J gene: TRBJ2-6

CDR3 protein: CASSGLAEYNEQFF
CDR3 DNA: TGTGCCAGCAGCGGACTAGCGGAGTACAATGAGCAGTTCTTC
clone size: -
V gene: TRBV9
D gene: TRBD2
J gene: TRBJ2-1

CDR3 protein: CASHATSGGADTQYF
CDR3 DNA: TGTGCCAGCCACGCCACTAGCGGGGGGGCAGATACGCAGTATTTT
clone size: -
V gene: TRBV2
D gene: TRBD2
J gene: TRBJ2-3

CDR3 protein: CASSQEAGQGGSPLHF
CDR3 DNA: TGCGCCAGCAGCCAAGAGGCCGGACAGGGGGGATCACCCCTCCACTTT
clone size: few
V gene: TRBV4-3
D gene: TRBD1
J gene: TRBJ1-6

CDR3 protein: CASSDGRGADTQYF
CDR3 DNA: TGTGCCAGCAGTGATGGTCGGGGGGCAGATACGCAGTATTTT
clone size: -
V gene: TRBV2
D gene: TRBD2
J gene: TRBJ2-3

CDR3 protein: CAISESRGQTEAFF
CDR3 DNA: TGTGCCATCAGTGAGTCCAGGGGGCAAACTGAAGCTTTCTTT
clone size: -
V gene: TRBV10-3
D gene: TRBD1
J gene: TRBJ1-1

CDR3 protein: CSVGTGDNEKLFF
CDR3 DNA: TGCAGCGTTGGGACAGGGGATAATGAAAAACTGTTTTTT
clone size: -
V gene: TRBV29-1
D gene: TRBD1
J gene: TRBJ1-4

CDR3 protein: CASSEGGTFDSPLHF
CDR3 DNA: TGTGCCAGTAGTGAGGGAGGGACCTTTGATTCACCCCTCCACTTT
clone size: few
V gene: TRBV19
D gene: -
J gene: TRBJ1-6

CDR3 protein: CASSLGQEGNEQFF
CDR3 DNA: TGTGCCAGCAGCCTCGGACAGGAGGGGAATGAGCAGTTCTTC
clone size: -
V gene: TRBV4-2
D gene: -
J gene: TRBJ2-1

CDR3 protein: CAWSRGQVGYEQYF
CDR3 DNA: TGTGCCTGGAGCCGGGGGCAGGTAGGGTACGAGCAGTACTTC
clone size: -
V gene: TRBV30
D gene: -
J gene: TRBJ2-7

CDR3 protein: CASSLDRNYGYTF
CDR3 DNA: TGTGCCAGCAGCTTGGACAGGAACTATGGCTACACCTTC
clone size: -
V gene: TRBV5-4
D gene: -
J gene: TRBJ1-2

CDR3 protein: CASSPGNGPNYGYTF
CDR3 DNA: TGTGCCAGCTCACCAGGTAACGGACCTAACTATGGCTACACCTTC
clone size: -
V gene: TRBV18
D gene: -
J gene: TRBJ1-2

CDR3 protein: CASSTGQAGQYF
CDR3 DNA: TGTGCCAGCAGTACGGGGCAGGCGGGCCAGTACTTC
clone size: -
V gene: TRBV6-5
D gene: -
J gene: TRBJ2-5

CDR3 protein: CASSSTGLAGETQYF
CDR3 DNA: TGTGCCAGCAGTTCGACGGGACTAGCGGGAGAGACCCAGTACTTC
clone size: -
V gene: TRBV6-6
D gene: TRBD2
J gene: TRBJ2-5

CDR3 protein: CASRPRIDSRNYGAFF
CDR3 DNA: TGTGCAAGTCGCCCCCGAATCGACAGCCGGAATTACGGAGCTTTCTTT
clone size: -
V gene: TRBV12-2
D gene: -
J gene: TRBJ1-1

CDR3 protein: CASAKGQGTEDFF
CDR3 DNA: TGTGCCAGCGCTAAGGGACAGGGCACGGAGGATTTCTTT
clone size: -
V gene: TRBV6-5
D gene: TRBD1
J gene: TRBJ1-1

CDR3 protein: CASSLDTDTQYF
CDR3 DNA: TGTGCCAGCAGCTTAGACACAGATACGCAGTATTTT
clone size: -
V gene: TRBV5-4
D gene: -
J gene: TRBJ2-3

CDR3 protein: CASSTGQGMREQFF
CDR3 DNA: TGTGCCAGCAGCACGGGACAGGGTATGAGGGAGCAGTTCTTC
clone size: -
V gene: TRBV7-2
D gene: TRBD1
J gene: TRBJ2-1

CDR3 protein: CASSRRETDTQYF
CDR3 DNA: TGTGCCAGCAGTCGAAGAGAAACAGATACGCAGTATTTT
clone size: -
V gene: TRBV2
D gene: -
J gene: TRBJ2-3

CDR3 protein: CASSLRRDRDIETQYF
CDR3 DNA: TGTGCCAGCAGTTTACGAAGAGACAGGGACATAGAGACCCAGTACTTC
clone size: -
V gene: TRBV27
D gene: TRBD1
J gene: TRBJ2-5

CDR3 protein: CSVADNTEAFF
CDR3 DNA: TGCAGCGTTGCAGACAACACTGAAGCTTTCTTT
clone size: few
V gene: TRBV29-1
D gene: -
J gene: TRBJ1-1

CDR3 protein: CASGEWGARGYTF
CDR3 DNA: TGTGCCAGCGGAGAGTGGGGGGCCCGGGGCTACACCTTC
clone size: -
V gene: TRBV7-2
D gene: -
J gene: TRBJ1-2

CDR3 protein: CASSPHRQGTNYGYTF
CDR3 DNA: TGTGCCAGCAGCCCTCACAGACAGGGAACTAACTATGGCTACACCTTC
clone size: few
V gene: TRBV7-8
D gene: TRBD1
J gene: TRBJ1-2

CDR3 protein: CASSQGGGSYNEQFF
CDR3 DNA: TGTGCCAGCAGCCAGGGCGGGGGCTCCTACAATGAGCAGTTCTTC
clone size: -
V gene: TRBV28
D gene: TRBD2
J gene: TRBJ2-1

CDR3 protein: CASFRDRTYEQYF
CDR3 DNA: TGTGCCAGCTTCCGGGACAGGACCTACGAGCAGTACTTC
clone size: -
V gene: TRBV18
D gene: TRBD1
J gene: TRBJ2-7